This T cell receptor (beta chain) was obtained from a study of ipilimumab plus nivolumab after autologous stem cell transplantation (dated by TCRdb to 2020 to 2022). Describing the broader study: The median number of doses received by trial patients was about 5 for ipilimumab and 8 for nivolumab. Primary refractory and relapsed disease were included in the DLBCL cohort, with 18-month progression-free survival of around 84% and 29%, respectively. Patients in the trial were undergoing autologous transplant and had high-risk diffuse large B cell lymphoma, mature T cell lymphoma, or multiple myeloma. The intent-to-treat population of the trial consisted of roughly 35 patients.

The library was prepared using the immunoSEQ multiplex PCR assay. Held by TCRdb, this immuneACCESS table contains in-frame sequences only and omits some clones. Under half of the omission traces to an unresolved V gene where checked; the cause of the rest is unknown. Recorded for this sample are tens of thousands of clones; 83% of them occurred a single time. The leading ten clones occupy less than 2.5% of the sample. Checkpoint therapy began 14 to 28 days after autologous transplant, with ipilimumab given at 1 mg/kg intravenously on day 1 of selected weeks. Nivolumab was administered at 3 mg/kg intravenously on day 1 of weeks 1, 4, 7, 10, and every two weeks through week 26. This Phase Ib clinical trial tested ipilimumab plus nivolumab, a combined checkpoint inhibition, as consolidation after autologous stem cell transplantation. With regard to this clone: It has no known antigen specificity. No much larger clonotype is one base removed from it; base qualities were not supplied.

After removal of 4 bases from V and 0 bases from J, the junction retains 4 bases not matched to a gene. From a lookup of the germline V gene, CDR1 and CDR2 are SGHRS and YFSETQ. The cysteine opens and the phenylalanine closes a CDR3 of 17 amino acids. Kept here is only the CDR3 DNA, which spans 51 bases and is read in frame from base 1. Findings and caveats that apply to the study as a whole: The authors stated that profiles of the T cell receptor repertoire, regulatory T cell phenotype and gut microbiota provided a biologic rationale for studying this approach further. The authors concluded that combined checkpoint inhibition appeared tolerable when used as consolidation after transplant.

The chain is assembled from TRBV5-1 and TRBJ2-5; 15 central bases correspond to TRBD2. Sequences were derived from PBMCs, sampled in a trial of ipilimumab plus nivolumab as post-transplant consolidation. The source is a male donor with diffuse large B-cell lymphoma. In nucleotides, the sequence is TGCGCCAGCAGCCCTGGGACTAGCGGGGGGTACCAAGAGACCCAGTACTTC. Its product reads: CASSPGTSGGYQETQYF.